This TCR beta chain was recovered during a study of T cell responses to AZD1222 COVID-19 vaccine. As for the study in general: Samples with a second dose at about 4 or about 12 weeks were pooled together.

V trimming: 6 bases; J trimming: 2 bases; junction bases outside the gene matches: 7. CDR1 and CDR2 from the germline V gene are MDHEN and SYDVKM. The CDR3 consists of 15 residues. Some clones are missing from TCRdb's copy, which holds only in-frame ones; the method was immunoSEQ multiplex PCR. The table shows tens of thousands of clones, with approximately 83% occurring only once. The TCR comes from an adult in good health. The chain combines TRBV28 with TRBJ1-5; 7 bases align to TRBD1. The starting material was peripheral blood, obtained on day 0 of AZD1222 vaccination. CDR3 DNA: TGTGCCAGCAGCCCGACAGGGCTTGGCAATCAGCCCCAGCATTTT. It translates to CASSPTGLGNQPQHF.